This is a list of T cell receptor beta chains from one sample in a study of blood T cells in healthy people across ages. TCRdb reanalysed the 5' RACE reads using MiXCR and keeps one entry per CDR3 protein. The data contain more than 1,000,000 distinct CDR3 sequences, approximately 25% of them singletons. These data are also associated with another study on T cells of mothers and their children.

Sequencing was performed on blood. Source of these receptors: a girl aged 2-15 years in good health. Both conserved end residues are part of each CDR3. A D gene is named only where the DNA matches it firmly. The size entry is marked missing in some rows and otherwise reads once, few, many or a size class.

D gene | J gene | clone size | V gene | CDR3 DNA | CDR3 protein
NA | TRBJ2-1 | few | TRBV7-2 | TGTGCCAGCAGCTTTCGTGGCGGCAATGAGCAGTTCTTC | CASSFRGGNEQFF
TRBD2 | TRBJ2-5 | many | TRBV7-2 | TGTGCCAGCAGTTCTATAGCGGGAGGTTTGCTAGAGACCCAGTACTTC | CASSSIAGGLLETQYF
NA | TRBJ2-7 | NA | TRBV28 | TGTGCCAGCAACAAGGAGTTTGGCGGTACCTACGAGCAGTACTTC | CASNKEFGGTYEQYF
TRBD2 | TRBJ2-7 | NA | TRBV4-2 | TGTGCCAGCAGCCAAGATACCCCTAGCGGGGGGCTTTACGAGCAGTACTTC | CASSQDTPSGGLYEQYF
TRBD1 | TRBJ1-2 | NA | TRBV4-3 | TGCGCCAGCAACCAAGAACAGGGGGCGATCCTTTTTAACTATGGCTACACCTTC | CASNQEQGAILFNYGYTF
NA | TRBJ1-5 | NA | TRBV7-8 | TGTGCCAGCAGCTTATCCCGGGCAGGCCCTAATCAGCCCCAGCATTTT | CASSLSRAGPNQPQHF
NA | TRBJ1-4 | NA | TRBV6-1 | TGTGCCAGCAGTGAATCGGTGAACCCAACTAATGAAAAACTGTTTTTT | CASSESVNPTNEKLFF
NA | TRBJ2-4 | NA | TRBV6-1 | TGTGCCAGCAGTGAGAACAGGGAGGTCTTAAACATTCAGTACTTC | CASSENREVLNIQYF
NA | TRBJ2-1 | NA | TRBV11-3 | TGTGCCAGCAGTGATGGTAGCGGTTTTAATGAGCAGTTCTTC | CASSDGSGFNEQFF
TRBD1 | TRBJ2-3 | NA | TRBV12-3/TRBV12-4 | TGTGCCAGCAGTTTGACAGGGGGTAGGTCAGATACGCAGTATTTT | CASSLTGGRSDTQYF
TRBD2 | TRBJ2-7 | few | TRBV29-1 | TGCAGCGTTGAGACTAGCGGTTCCTACGAGCAGTACTTC | CSVETSGSYEQYF
NA | TRBJ1-1 | few | TRBV29-1 | TGCAGCGTCCGCCCCCTCGGGGGGACTGAAGCTTTCTTT | CSVRPLGGTEAFF
NA | TRBJ2-7 | NA | TRBV6-5 | TGTGCCAGCAGGCCAATAATCAGCTACGAGCAGTACTTC | CASRPIISYEQYF
NA | TRBJ1-2 | NA | TRBV7-3 | TGTGCCAGCAGCTCTCTCGACGGAATGGATGGCTACACCTTC | CASSSLDGMDGYTF
NA | TRBJ2-1 | few | TRBV7-9 | TGTGCCAGCAGCGACCTTCTGGGAGGCTACAATGAGCAGTTCTTC | CASSDLLGGYNEQFF